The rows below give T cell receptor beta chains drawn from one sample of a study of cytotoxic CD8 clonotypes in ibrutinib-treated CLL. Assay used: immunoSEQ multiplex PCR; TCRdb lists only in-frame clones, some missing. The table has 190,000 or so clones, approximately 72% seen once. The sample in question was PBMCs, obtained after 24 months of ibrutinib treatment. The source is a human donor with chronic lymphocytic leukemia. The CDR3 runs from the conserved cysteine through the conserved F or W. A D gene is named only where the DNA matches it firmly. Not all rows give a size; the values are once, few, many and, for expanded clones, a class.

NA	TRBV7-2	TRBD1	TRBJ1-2	TGTGCCAGCAGCTTTGTCCAGGGGGGTGGCTACACCTTC	CASSFVQGGGYTF
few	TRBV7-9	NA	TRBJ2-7	TGTGCCAGCAGCTTAGGTCCCATAGAGCAGTACTTC	CASSLGPIEQYF
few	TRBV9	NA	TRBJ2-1	TGTGCCAGCAGCCCAGAGCCCGGCGGCTTCTACAATGAGCAGTTCTTC	CASSPEPGGFYNEQFF
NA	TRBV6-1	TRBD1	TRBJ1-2	TGTGCCAGCAGTGACGACAGGGGTTTCGCTAGCTATGGCTACACCTTC	CASSDDRGFASYGYTF
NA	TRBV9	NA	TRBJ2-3	TGTGCCAGCAGCGTATTTCCAGATACGCAGTATTTT	CASSVFPDTQYF
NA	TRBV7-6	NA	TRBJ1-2	TGTGCCAGCAGCTTAGCGCCGGAACTTGAGGGGGGCTACACCTTC	CASSLAPELEGGYTF
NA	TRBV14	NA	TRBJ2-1	TGTGCCAGCAGCCAAGTGGCGGGGGCCTCCTACAATGAGCAGTTCTTC	CASSQVAGASYNEQFF
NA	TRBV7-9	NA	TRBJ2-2	TGTGCCAGCAGCTTTTCTTCGTCCCAGAACACCGGGGAGCTGTTTTTT	CASSFSSSQNTGELFF
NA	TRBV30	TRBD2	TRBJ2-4	TGTGCCTGGAGTGTGAGACTAGCGGGAGCCGAATTTGCCAAAAACATTCAGTACTTC	CAWSVRLAGAEFAKNIQYF
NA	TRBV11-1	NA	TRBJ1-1	TGTGCCAGCAGCGAGACCCGGTGGACTGAAGCTTTCTTT	CASSETRWTEAFF
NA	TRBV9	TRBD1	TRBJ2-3	TGTGCCAGCAGCGCCGGACAGGGGGCCGATACGCAGTATTTT	CASSAGQGADTQYF
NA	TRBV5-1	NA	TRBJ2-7	TGCGCCAGCAGCTTGGATGTGGGGGCATCGGTCGAGCAGTACTTC	CASSLDVGASVEQYF
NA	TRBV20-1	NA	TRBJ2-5	TGCAGTGCTTCTCCAGAGACCCAGTACTTC	CSASPETQYF
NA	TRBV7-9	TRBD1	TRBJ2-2	TGTGCCAGCAGCCGAGACAGGGCGAACACCGGGGAGCTGTTTTTT	CASSRDRANTGELFF
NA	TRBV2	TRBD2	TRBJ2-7	TGTGCCAGCAGGGGACTAGCGGAGAACTACGAGCAGTACTTC	CASRGLAENYEQYF
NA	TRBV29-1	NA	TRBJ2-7	TGCAGCGTTGAAGGGGGACTGGCGGGGGAGCAGTACTTC	CSVEGGLAGEQYF
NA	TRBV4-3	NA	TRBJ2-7	TGCGCCAGCAGCCAAGTTCTCGGCTTCTACGAGCAGTACTTC	CASSQVLGFYEQYF
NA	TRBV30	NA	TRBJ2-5	TGTGCCTTGTCCAGGGGTATTGAGACCCAGTACTTC	CALSRGIETQYF
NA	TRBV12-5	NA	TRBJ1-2	TGTGCTAGTGGTTTAATCTGGGGTAATGGCTACACCTTC	CASGLIWGNGYTF
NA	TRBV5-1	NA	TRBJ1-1	TGCGCCAGCAGCTTGGTTCGGGGATCGACTGAAGCTTTCTTT	CASSLVRGSTEAFF
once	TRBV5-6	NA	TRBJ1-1	TGTGCCAGCAGCTTGGACACAGCTCGGGCTGAAGCTTTCTTT	CASSLDTARAEAFF
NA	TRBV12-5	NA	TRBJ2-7	TGTGCTAGTGGCGGGGGTCGGGCGGACGCCGAGCAGTACTTC	CASGGGRADAEQYF
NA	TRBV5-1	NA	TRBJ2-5	TGCGCCAGCAGCTTGGCCTCTCCCGTACGGGAGACCCAGTACTTC	CASSLASPVRETQYF
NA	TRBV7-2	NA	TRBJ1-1	TGTGCCAGCAGCTGGGAAAACACTGAAGCTTTCTTT	CASSWENTEAFF
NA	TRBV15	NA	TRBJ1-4	TGTGCCACCAGACCAGAACATGAAAAACTGTTTTTT	CATRPEHEKLFF
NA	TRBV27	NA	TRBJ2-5	TGTGCCAGCAGTTCCGATACCACAGGGTACCAAGAGACCCAGTACTTC	CASSSDTTGYQETQYF
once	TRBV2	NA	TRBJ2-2	TGTGCCAGCAGTGCTTGGTCAATGAACACCGGGGAGCTGTTTTTT	CASSAWSMNTGELFF
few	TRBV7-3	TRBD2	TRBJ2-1	TGTGCCAGCAGCTGGCGGGAGGGCCCTCGGGATGAGCAGTTCTTC	CASSWREGPRDEQFF
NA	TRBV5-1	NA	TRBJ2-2	TGCGCCAGCAGCTGGGGGAGGACCGGGGAGCTGTTTTTT	CASSWGRTGELFF
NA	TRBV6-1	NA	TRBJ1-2	TGTGCCAGCAGTTACCAGTCTGGCTACACCTTC	CASSYQSGYTF
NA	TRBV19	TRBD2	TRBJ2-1	TGTGCCAGTAGTATCGGGACTAGCGGGAGTGGTAATGAGCAGTTCTTC	CASSIGTSGSGNEQFF
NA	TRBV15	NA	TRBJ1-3	TGTGCCACCAGCAGAGGCGAGGGAGCGAGGCCTGGAAACACCATATATTTT	CATSRGEGARPGNTIYF
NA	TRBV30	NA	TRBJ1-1	TGTGCCTGGAGCCTATTCACTGACACTGAAGCTTTCTTT	CAWSLFTDTEAFF
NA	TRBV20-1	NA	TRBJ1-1	TGCAGTGCTAGTAGGGTCCCGCAAGCTTTCTTT	CSASRVPQAFF
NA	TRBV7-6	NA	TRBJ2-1	TGTGCCAGCAGCTTAGGGTTGGGGGTGGGCTACAATGAGCAGTTCTTC	CASSLGLGVGYNEQFF
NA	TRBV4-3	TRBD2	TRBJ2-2	TGCGCCAGCAGCCAGGGACTAGCGGGAGGCTGGATAGCGAACACCGGGGAGCTGTTTTTT	CASSQGLAGGWIANTGELFF
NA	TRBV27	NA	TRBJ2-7	TGTGCCAGCAGTATAACCTGGACCAACCTGGTCTACGAGCAGTACTTC	CASSITWTNLVYEQYF
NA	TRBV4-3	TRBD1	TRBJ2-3	TGCGCCAGCAGCCGCCTGGGACAGCCCACAGATACGCAGTATTTT	CASSRLGQPTDTQYF
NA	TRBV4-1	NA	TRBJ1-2	TGCGCCAGCAGCCAAGGGGGTTCTAACTATGGCTACACCTTC	CASSQGGSNYGYTF
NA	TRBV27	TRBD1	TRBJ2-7	TGTGCCAGCAGTGCGACAGGGAATCGGGTCTACGAGCAGTACTTC	CASSATGNRVYEQYF